This T cell receptor (beta chain) was captured by sequencing in a study of Ad26.COV2.S vaccination and SARS-CoV-2 variants. Study-wide background: Intramuscularly, Ad26.COV2.S was given either once or twice, 56 days apart. Findings of the study overall: While placebo recipients had lower spike-specific TCR breadth, vaccine recipients had more. Using TCR breadth and depth analyses may have led to underestimated total T cell responses.

The data were produced by immunoSEQ multiplex PCR, yet TCRdb's version contains in-frame clones alone and is incomplete. The sample lists over 400,000 clones; about 88% were seen once. V lost 3 bases to trimming and J lost 7 bases; unmatched junction nucleotides: 13. From germline, CDR1 is MDHEN and CDR2 SYDVKM. The CDR3 extends over 17 amino acids. This clone has only one observation. Antigen unknown. Sample treatment: some 20 received Ad26.COV2.S at low or high dose, single or two shots; a few received placebo; per-sample allocation not given. Sampling occurred on day 63 after the first vaccine or placebo injection. The vaccine antigen was prefusion-stabilized Wuhan SARS-CoV-2 spike.

The V gene is TRBV28, the J gene TRBJ2-1; 9 bases fit TRBD1. The starting material was peripheral blood, obtained in a trial of Ad26.COV2.S vaccine versus placebo. This TCR derives from a person between 18 and 60 years old who received the Ad26.COV2.S COVID-19 vaccine or a placebo. The CDR3 protein is CASSLGQGSLGGNEQFF. The CDR3 region has the DNA TGTGCCAGCAGTTTGGGACAGGGTTCCCTAGGGGGAAATGAGCAGTTCTTC.